A single TCR beta chain is shown here with its context. Antigen: not known. This sample was taken from a study of OX40 agonist ivuxolimab in advanced cancers. Study details: Those enrolled were approximately 78% male, with a mean age of approximately 60 years and ages from roughly 20 to 90.

Profiling relied on immunoSEQ multiplex PCR, and the TCRdb table lists in-frame clones only, not all of them. The sample has almost 70,000 clones; 90% to 95% are singletons. This CDR3 region has 15 residues. Germline lookup yields CDR1 SGHTA and CDR2 FQGNSA. Trimming cost V 1 base and J 0 bases, with 10 bases left between them. Notes on the study in general: On average, a greater number of expanded clones characterised CD8+ T cells relative to CD4+.

This sample comprised CD4+ or CD8+ T cells sorted from blood, obtained in a trial of the OX40 agonist ivuxolimab. The sequence was obtained from an adult with an advanced solid tumor such as melanoma, head and neck, liver or kidney cancer. The chain uses TRBV7-2 and TRBJ2-7; D is possibly TRBD2 (6 bases). CDR3 residues: CASSLEGGASYEQYF. The CDR3 bases are TGTGCCAGCAGCTTAGAAGGCGGGGCCTCCTACGAGCAGTACTTC.